The 16 T cell receptor beta chains reported below all come from one sample, sequenced in a study of regulatory T cells in long-lasting Graves disease. Noted time point: newly diagnosed GD, antithyroid drugs for less than 3 months. The authors made the TCR library using RNA they extracted from PBMCs. Arm-PCR with iRepertoire HTBI primers amplified the CDR3 regions for these TCR beta libraries. Via MiXCR, TCRdb re-called the multiplex PCR reads, giving one row per CDR3 protein. The sample has a few hundred thousand distinct CDR3 sequences, around a sixth seen once. These data also formed part of another study, on T cells in Graves' hyperthyroidism and ophthalmopathy.

Source: peripheral blood mononuclear cells (PBMCs), taken at new diagnosis, from a patient treated with antithyroid drugs. The origin of the receptors is a woman aged 25 to 39 with Graves disease.

As for this clonotype: With a much larger clone just one base away, this may be a read error. The missing conserved phenylalanine or tryptophan at the end of this CDR3 makes a read error likely. V usage is TRBV20-1 and J usage is TRBJ1-2; no definite D call. The V gene's germline CDR1 is DFQATT and CDR2 SNEGSKA (reference sequence). This CDR3 contains 13 residues. The V and J ends lost 3 bases and 4 bases respectively, with 12 bases between them. The CDR3 sequence: CSARGDNSYGYTL. In nucleotides, the CDR3 is TGCAGTGCTAGGGGAGACAACTCCTATGGCTACACCTTA.

The table lists this clonotype with many counts. The rearrangement joins TRBV3-1 to TRBJ2-7; D uncertain. The CDR3 is made up of 16 amino acids. V was pared by 3 bases and J by 3 bases, with 18 bases between. The V gene's germline CDR1 is LGHDT and CDR2 YNNKEL (reference sequence). The CDR3 protein is CASSHGPWGSGYEQYF. CDR3 nucleotides: TGTGCCAGCAGCCATGGCCCCTGGGGAAGTGGCTACGAGCAGTACTTC.

This clonotype was detected a few times. The chain recombines TRBV7-3 with TRBJ2-2, with 8 bases aligning to TRBD2. Germline values: CDR1 SGHTA, CDR2 FQGTGA. The CDR3 runs 15 residues. J was trimmed by 4 bases and V by 2 bases; bases with no gene match: 3. CDR3 nucleotide sequence: TGTGCCAGCAGCTTATCTAGCGGGTTCACCGGGGAGCTGTTTTTT. It encodes CASSLSSGFTGELFF.

This clonotype was detected many times. J is TRBJ2-5 and V is TRBV7-9; D remains unclear. The CDR3 is 13 residues long. V lost 3 bases to trimming and J lost 1 base, with 6 bases between them. Germline CDR1 is SEHNR and CDR2 is FQNEAQ (reference sequence). The CDR3 reads CASSFYSQETQYF. CDR3 nucleotide sequence: TGTGCCAGCAGCTTCTACAGCCAAGAGACCCAGTACTTC.

In this sample, this clonotype turned up many times. At one of its ends the junction is not consistent with the germline gene, which may arise from a read error. The chain combines TRBV5-1 with TRBJ2-1; tentative D call: TRBD1 (6 bases). This CDR3 comprises 14 residues. Germline loops: CDR1 SGHRS, CDR2 YFSETQ. The CDR3 nucleotides read TGTGCCAGCAGCTTAGGGGGTTCCTACAATGAGCAGTTCTTC. Protein: CASSLGGSYNEQFF.

This clonotype was counted between two and nine times. The chain employs TRBV5-4 and TRBJ1-5, with D tentatively TRBD1 (6 bases). The germline gives CDR1 SGHNT, CDR2 YYREEE (reference sequence). This CDR3 spans 13 amino acids. Trimming left V 4 bases short and J 8 bases short, with 13 bases between. In DNA form, the CDR3 reads TGTGCCAGCAGCCGGGGGCGTGATAAGCCCCAGCATTTT. Translating it yields CASSRGRDKPQHF.

This clonotype was counted at least ten times. The gene calls are TRBV2 and TRBJ1-1; possible D gene TRBD1, 6 bases. Germline V gene sequence: CDR1 SNHLY, CDR2 FYNNEI. CDR3 length equals 13 residues. The ends were cut back, 8 bases at V and 9 bases at J, with 19 bases in the middle. The CDR3 region has the DNA TGTGCCAGCGGCGGGACAACGGGGGGGAAAGCTTTCTTT. It is translated as CASGGTTGGKAFF.

This clonotype appeared many times. The genes are TRBV6-2 or TRBV6-3 and TRBJ2-5; D gene unclear. The CDR3 has 14 residues. V was pared by 8 bases and J by 2 bases, with 15 bases between. Germline CDR1 MNHEY, CDR2 SVGEGT. The CDR3 reads CASVWAGPQETQYF. The CDR3 DNA reads TGTGCCAGCGTTTGGGCTGGCCCTCAAGAGACCCAGTACTTC.

There are many counts of this clonotype. The rearrangement uses TRBV12-3 or TRBV12-4 and TRBJ1-2, with 8 nucleotides matching TRBD1. J lost 6 bases, V lost 6 bases, and 9 bases had no gene match. The CDR3 consists of 14 residues. The CDR3: CASSPLWTGNGYTF. The CDR3, as DNA: TGTGCCAGCAGCCCCCTTTGGACAGGGAATGGCTACACCTTC.

This clonotype was detected many times. The rearrangement links TRBV11-2 to TRBJ2-5; the match to TRBD1 covers 9 bases. J was trimmed by 5 bases and V by 5 bases; bases with no gene match: 12. This CDR3 is 16 amino acids long. CDR1 SGHAT and CDR2 FQNNGV come from the germline V gene. The DNA for the CDR3 is TGTGCCAGCAGCCGTAGTCCCCGGGACAGGGTTGAGACCCAGTACTTC. It specifies CASSRSPRDRVETQYF.

This clonotype has at least ten counts. This chain links TRBV3-1 with TRBJ2-3, with TRBD1 identical over 7 bases. This CDR3 region has 15 residues. In germline, CDR1 is LGHDT, CDR2 YNNKEL (reference sequence). The J segment lost 0 bases and the V segment lost 4 bases, leaving 4 bases of the junction unmatched. CDR3: CASSPRDSSTDTQYF. In nucleotides, the CDR3 is TGTGCCAGCAGCCCCCGGGACAGTAGCACAGATACGCAGTATTTT.

At least ten counts were recorded for this clonotype. This chain joins TRBV6-1 and TRBJ1-2, with 10 bases identical to TRBD1. Trimming removed 7 bases from V and 6 bases from J; junction bases left unmatched: 5. From germline, CDR1 is MNHNS and CDR2 SASEGT. The CDR3 runs 13 residues. The CDR3 nucleotides are TGTGCCAGCATTCCCGGGACAGGGGATGGCTACACCTTC. It specifies CASIPGTGDGYTF.

Ten or more counts support this clonotype. V gene TRBV7-8 combines with J gene TRBJ2-1; D possibly corresponds to TRBD2 (7 bases). Trimming removed 5 bases at V and 7 bases at J, with 18 bases between. Germline CDR1 is SGHVS and CDR2 is FQNEAQ. This CDR3 has 15 amino acids. CDR3 nucleotides: TGTGCCAGCAGCCCGCGGGGGCTTCCGTCAAATGAGCAGTTCTTC. It yields the protein CASSPRGLPSNEQFF.

The chain employs TRBV28 and TRBJ1-1; D not certain. The CDR3 has 13 amino acids. The ends were cut back, 6 bases at V and 1 base at J, with 9 bases in the middle. From germline, CDR1 is MDHEN and CDR2 SYDVKM. In DNA, the CDR3 is TGTGCCAGCAGCAAATCAGCGAACACTGAAGCTTTCTTT. Its protein is CASSKSANTEAFF.

This clonotype was recorded many times. The V and J genes are TRBV19 and TRBJ2-3; no firm D call. This CDR3 is 16 amino acids long. The germline V gene encodes CDR1 LNHDA and CDR2 SQIVND (reference sequence). V was shortened by 2 bases and J by 5 bases, with 17 bases between the two germline ends. CDR3 loop: CASSIQRPGARDTQYF. For the CDR3, the DNA is TGTGCCAGTAGTATACAGAGACCGGGCGCCCGAGATACGCAGTATTTT.

This clonotype was counted many times. The chain is built from TRBV29-1 and TRBJ2-3, with D tentatively TRBD1 (7 bases). Germline-derived CDR1 and CDR2 are SQVTM and ANQGSEA. Trimming pared 6 bases from V and 1 base from J, leaving 14 bases between. The CDR3 covers 14 residues. Written as DNA, the CDR3 is TGCAGCGTGACCAGGGGGGTAGGCACAGATACGCAGTATTTT. Its translation: CSVTRGVGTDTQYF.